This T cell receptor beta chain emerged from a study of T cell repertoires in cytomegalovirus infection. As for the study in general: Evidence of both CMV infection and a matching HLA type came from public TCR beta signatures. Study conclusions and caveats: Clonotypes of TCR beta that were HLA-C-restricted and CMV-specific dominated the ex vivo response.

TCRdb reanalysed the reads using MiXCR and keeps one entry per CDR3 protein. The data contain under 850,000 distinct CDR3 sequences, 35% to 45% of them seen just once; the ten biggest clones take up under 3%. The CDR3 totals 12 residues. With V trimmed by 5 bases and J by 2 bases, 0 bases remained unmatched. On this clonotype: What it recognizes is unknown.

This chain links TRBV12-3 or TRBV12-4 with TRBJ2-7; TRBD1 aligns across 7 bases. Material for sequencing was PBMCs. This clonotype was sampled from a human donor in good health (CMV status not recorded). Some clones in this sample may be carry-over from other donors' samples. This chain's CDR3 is CASSGQAYEQYF. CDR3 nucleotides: TGTGCCAGCAGTGGACAGGCCTACGAGCAGTACTTC.